The sequence of this T cell receptor beta chain was determined in a study of blood T cell repertoires in COVID-19. Study at large: COVID-19 samples, acute and convalescent, were from the United States, Italy and Spain.

Between the trimmed V and J ends, which lost 2 bases and 6 bases, there was a span of 8 bases. The CDR3 runs to 13 residues. Germline CDR1 and CDR2: LNHDA and SQIVND (reference sequence). Authors' data handling: Amplifying reference gene primers gave estimates of nucleated cell counts. The repertoire was sequenced with immunoSEQ multiplex PCR; TCRdb's copy has only in-frame clones and lacks some. D and trimming come from the DNA, and the V and J calls and clone size come from that table. The data show roughly 280,000 clones, more than 80% seen once. All recovered Cohort 3 donors got two negative PCRs, got clearance, or saw symptom resolution.

The sequencing input was PBMCs or T cells enriched from blood (not recorded which). The V and J genes are TRBV19 and TRBJ1-5, with D uncertain. The receptor comes from a woman in her late teens or twenties who had recovered from COVID-19. CDR3 in amino acids: CASSIQAGQPQHF. In DNA, the CDR3 is TGTGCCAGTAGTATACAGGCTGGTCAGCCCCAGCATTTT.